One TCR beta chain is described in this entry. Its antigen is still unknown. The input for each TCR library was 3500 ng of total RNA. Researchers generated cDNA in eight separate reactions per sample. Template switching appended UMIs that held a 6-nucleotide sample barcode. TCRdb reprocessed the 5' RACE reads and stores each CDR3 protein as one record, lacking DNA. The table lists some 200,000 distinct CDR3 sequences. The record originates from a study of monozygotic twins with inflammatory bowel disease. The study, taken as a whole, reports: IBD-affected twins scored below their healthy co-twins in TCRbeta diversity (inverse Simpson).

Per germline, CDR1 SGHRS and CDR2 YFSETQ. This CDR3 contains 15 residues. The receptor was isolated from a human donor with ulcerative colitis or Crohn's disease, or a healthy co-twin of an affected twin (not recorded which). Sequenced input: blood. The chain couples TRBV5-1 to TRBJ1-2. CDR3 amino acids: CASAVRSGVGYGYTF.